The sequence of this T cell receptor beta chain was determined in a study of cytomegalovirus exposure and HLA in healthy donors. Germline loops: CDR1 MDHEN, CDR2 SYDVKM. This CDR3 spans 12 amino acids. Assay: immunoSEQ multiplex PCR; the TCRdb copy retains only in-frame clones and omits some. The sample holds some 150,000 clones, approximately 88% seen once. Concerning this clone: Its antigen is not known. Mismatch with germline at one junction end may stem from a read error.

Study-wide findings and caveats: In the roughly 120 validation repertoires, a later analysis found that first-cohort TCR clusters tended to co-occur. The study labeled around 160 TCR beta chains cytomegalovirus-associated. Despite most TCR sequences being rare, some public TCRs occurred in many donors. A few of the chains that were CMV-associated were confirmed in vitro to be specific for CMV antigens.

The TCR originated in a woman in her late teens or twenties in good health and CMV-seropositive. The chain uses TRBV28 and TRBJ2-1, with 8 bases identical to TRBD2. Sequencing was carried out using PBMCs. The CDR3, as DNA: TGTGCCAGCAGTCCAGTTCAGCGGGAGCGGTTCTTC. The encoded protein is CASSPVQRERFF.